This TCR beta chain derives from a study of beta chain features in type 1 diabetes. Study outcomes and limitations: People with Type 1 diabetes carried modestly yet significantly shorter TCRB CDR3s in all four CD4+ subsets. The question left open here concerned HLA type influencing TCRB rearrangement.

The CDR3 extends over 15 amino acids. Germline V gene lookup returns CDR1 SGHAT and CDR2 FQDESV (reference sequence). The germline V and J ends were trimmed by 4 bases and 4 bases, with 16 bases remaining between them. This clone has just a few counts. Its antigen remains unidentified. Blood was drawn once from each donor into heparinised tubes. The draws averaged about 0.12 L. Naive, central memory, regulatory and stem cell-like memory cells within the CD4+ compartment were sorted using CD45RO/CCR7/CD25/CD127/CD95/CD27. Sequenced material consisted of expressed TCRB transcripts (all of the isolated RNA was reverse transcribed). The protocol was immunoSEQ multiplex PCR, while the TCRdb copy is restricted to in-frame clones and leaves out a portion. Among hundreds of thousands of clones listed, roughly an eighth were seen once.

This receptor was obtained from a man aged 18 to 29 with type 1 diabetes. The sequenced sample was naive CD4+ T cells from blood. The gene calls are TRBV11-1 and TRBJ1-2, with D maybe TRBD1 (5 bases). The CDR3 reads CASSSTGAEGYGYTF. CDR3 DNA: TGTGCCAGCAGCTCTACAGGCGCCGAAGGCTATGGCTACACCTTC.